Presented here are 18 T cell receptor beta chains from one specimen sequenced in a study of vaccination effects on CD4 cells after COVID-19 (dated by TCRdb to the early 2020s). The library was generated by the immunoSEQ multiplex PCR assay. Sourced from immuneACCESS, this table was stored by TCRdb with only in-frame sequences that have V and J called. A share of the clones is absent; for the studies checked, an unresolved V gene accounts for under half, and the remainder has no known explanation. In all, the sample holds tens of thousands of clones, and roughly 80% of those were seen once. The ten largest clones represent roughly 2.7% of the sample. To identify antigen-specific CD4+ T cell clonotypes by their expansion, the ViraFEST assay first stimulated PBMC with viral peptide pools and then applied TCR sequencing. After 10 days of culture, CD4+ T cells were isolated with the EasySep CD4+ T cell isolation kit.

Their target antigens are unknown. Material: CD4+ T cells from PBMCs cultured with HCoV-229E spike peptides, obtained before COVID-19 vaccination. The cell subset or site label for this specimen denotes: HCoV-229E spike overlapping peptide pool stimulation. The receptors stem from a human donor who received a COVID-19 vaccine.

V is TRBV25-1 and J is TRBJ2-5, with a possible D match to TRBD1 (5 bases). There are 12 residues in the CDR3. Germline V gene data show CDR1 as MGHDK and CDR2 as SYGVNS. Trimming took off 4 bases at V and 6 bases at J, with 9 bases between the two ends. The CDR3 nucleotides are TGTGCCAGCAGTGCAGGGATGAAGACCCAGTACTTC. Translation gives CASSAGMKTQYF.

Remarks on this clone: At one end, the junction sequence differs from germline, possibly due to a read error. The rearrangement links TRBV3-1 (or the pseudogene TRBV3-2) to TRBJ1-4, with TRBD1 as a possible D gene (5 bases). The CDR3 loop spans 12 amino acids. Germline values: CDR1 LGHDT, CDR2 YNNKEL (reference sequence). CDR3 sequence reads: CASSQGRTGRWF. In DNA form, the CDR3 reads TGTGCCAGCAGCCAAGGTCGTACAGGACGGTGGTTT.

Only one count was recorded for this clone. The DNA is left out, because the CDR3 cannot be placed on it with certainty; the CDR3 is given as TCRdb lists it. The rearrangement uses TRBV6-5 and TRBJ1-1. Per the germline V gene, CDR1 is MNHEY and CDR2 is SVGAGI. The CDR3 region is 14 residues in length, termini included. The CDR3 loop reads CASILARTNTEAFF.

The chain carries TRBV6-5 and TRBJ2-5; 9 bases align to TRBD1. Per germline, CDR1 MNHEY and CDR2 SVGAGI. V was pared by 5 bases and J by 4 bases, with 5 bases of the junction left unmatched. The CDR3 has 14 residues. Written as DNA, the CDR3 is TGTGCCAGCAGTAACAGGGGGCTTTCAGAGACCCAGTACTTC. It yields the protein CASSNRGLSETQYF.

The CDR3 coding sequence is TGCGCCAGCAGCTTCAGCGGGGATACGCAGTATTTT. Translating gives CASSFSGDTQYF. The chain has TRBV5-1 and TRBJ2-3; possible D gene TRBD2, 6 bases. This CDR3 has 12 amino acids. The V and J ends lost 2 bases and 6 bases respectively, with 7 bases between them. The germline gives CDR1 SGHRS, CDR2 YFSETQ.

This clone has more than one count but fewer than ten. The rearrangement uses TRBV4-1 and TRBJ1-2; the match to TRBD1 covers 7 bases. V trimming: 3 bases; J trimming: 2 bases; junction bases outside the gene matches: 6. There are 15 residues in the CDR3. CDR1 is MGHRA, CDR2 YSYEKL, per germline. The CDR3 sequence: CASSQGPGQNYGYTF. The CDR3 region has the DNA TGCGCCAGCAGCCAGGGGCCGGGACAGAACTATGGCTACACCTTC.

This sequence joins TRBV7-2 and TRBJ2-3, with D maybe TRBD2 (5 bases). Per the germline V gene, CDR1 is SGHTA and CDR2 is FQGNSA. The CDR3 length is 14 residues. With 0 bases removed from V and 9 bases from J, the gap between germline ends came to 13 bases. Here the CDR3 reads CASSLAQVSGTQYF. The CDR3, as DNA: TGTGCCAGCAGCTTAGCGCAAGTTTCGGGAACGCAGTATTTT.

CDR3: CASSLAGLPKETQYF. DNA of the CDR3: TGCGCCAGCAGCTTGGCCGGGTTACCCAAAGAGACCCAGTACTTC. V is TRBV5-1 and J is TRBJ2-5, with D uncertain. The CDR3 spans 15 residues. The V and J ends lost 0 bases and 3 bases respectively, with 12 bases between them. Germline assignment: CDR1 SGHRS and CDR2 YFSETQ.

This clone was observed a handful of times. The J gene is TRBJ1-1, the V gene TRBV30; D is unclear. The germline gives CDR1 GTSNPN, CDR2 SVGIG (reference sequence). This CDR3 contains 12 residues. With 3 bases removed from V and 6 bases from J, the gap between germline ends came to 11 bases. CDR3 loop: CAWSLPFPEAFF. The CDR3 nucleotides read TGTGCCTGGAGCCTACCATTCCCTGAAGCTTTCTTT.

J is TRBJ1-1 and V is TRBV18; TRBD1 matches at 7 bases. Germline V gives CDR1 KGHSH, CDR2 LQKENI. The CDR3 extends over 13 amino acids. The trim removed 3 bases at V and 5 bases at J, leaving 3 bases unmatched. Here the CDR3 reads CASSPTGWTEAFF. For the CDR3, the DNA is TGTGCCAGCTCACCGACAGGGTGGACTGAAGCTTTCTTT. Full variable domain (rest looked up from reference TRBV18 and TRBJ1-1): NAGVMQNPRHLVRRRGQEARLRCSPMKGHSHVYWYRQLPEEGLKFMVYLQKENIIDESGMPKERFSAEFPKEGPSILRIQQVVRGDSAAYFCASSPTGWTEAFFGQGTRLTVV.

This clone was found a few times. The chain carries TRBV7-8 and TRBJ1-1; D is uncertain. Trimming removed 7 bases at V and 4 bases at J, with 19 bases between. The germline gives CDR1 SGHVS, CDR2 FQNEAQ. The CDR3 covers 15 residues. The CDR3: CASTLIRGHGTEAFF. The CDR3 region has the DNA TGTGCCAGCACACTGATACGAGGGCACGGCACTGAAGCTTTCTTT.

This clone was counted between two and nine times. The chain recombines TRBV15 with TRBJ2-2; D gene uncertain. V was clipped by 0 bases and J by 2 bases, with 7 bases between them. The CDR3 spans 15 residues. Germline-derived CDR1 and CDR2 are LNHNV and YYDKDF (reference sequence). The CDR3 bases are TGTGCCACCAGCAGAGACGCGAGTAACACCGGGGAGCTGTTTTTT. Protein sequence: CATSRDASNTGELFF.

The rearrangement uses TRBV4-2 and TRBJ1-1; tentatively, D is TRBD1 (5 bases). Per the germline V gene, CDR1 is LGHNA and CDR2 is YNFKEQ. V lost 4 bases and J 1 base, leaving 7 bases between the germline ends. The CDR3 runs to 13 residues. The CDR3 sequence is CASSRDRNTEAFF. Written as DNA, the CDR3 is TGTGCCAGCAGCCGGGACCGGAACACTGAAGCTTTCTTT.

The rearrangement joins TRBV5-1 to TRBJ2-1, with TRBD2 matching 8 bases. The germline CDR1 and CDR2 sequences are SGHRS and YFSETQ. V trimming: 4 bases; J trimming: 8 bases; junction bases outside the gene matches: 14. The CDR3 has 16 amino acids. The CDR3 reads CASSRGDGGAFDEQFF. As DNA, the CDR3 is TGCGCCAGCAGCCGAGGGGACGGGGGGGCCTTCGATGAGCAGTTCTTC.

This chain uses TRBV15 with TRBJ1-1; D possibly corresponds to TRBD1 (5 bases). CDR1 and CDR2 from the germline V gene are LNHNV and YYDKDF (reference sequence). The CDR3 has 16 amino acids. V gave up 0 bases and J gave up 5 bases, with 16 bases separating them. DNA for the CDR3: TGTGCCACCAGCAGAGATCTTTTGGGGGATTGGACTGAAGCTTTCTTT. Amino acid sequence: CATSRDLLGDWTEAFF.

The V gene is TRBV5-1, the J gene TRBJ2-2, with 8 bases fitting TRBD2. Germline CDR1 is SGHRS and CDR2 is YFSETQ. Unmatched junction bases numbered 18, after V lost 4 bases and J lost 7 bases. The CDR3 sequence is 18 residues long. CDR3: CASSPSTYGLAGSGELFF. Written as DNA, the CDR3 is TGCGCCAGCAGCCCTTCAACTTATGGACTAGCTGGGAGCGGGGAGCTGTTTTTT.

The V call is TRBV9, the J call TRBJ2-5; unclear D gene. The CDR3 length is 13 residues. Trimming removed 4 bases at V and 5 bases at J, with 12 bases between. Germline V gene data show CDR1 as SGDLS and CDR2 as YYNGEE. The chain's CDR3 is CASSPRIGETQYF. The CDR3 DNA sequence: TGTGCCAGCAGCCCCCGGATCGGGGAGACCCAGTACTTC.

This chain joins TRBV4-3 and TRBJ2-4; D is perhaps TRBD1 (6 bases). Germline CDR1 reads LGHNA; CDR2 reads YSLEER. V gave up 6 bases and J gave up 6 bases, with 12 bases separating them. This CDR3 has 13 amino acids. CDR3 protein: CASSPVRGNIQYF. The CDR3 DNA sequence: TGCGCCAGCAGTCCCGTCAGGGGAAACATTCAGTACTTC.